The 32 T cell receptor beta chains below were found in one sample sequenced in a study of CD8 T cells in ankylosing spondylitis. Via MiXCR, TCRdb re-called the 5' RACE reads, giving one row per CDR3 protein. The top ten hold approximately 9.9% of the sample, which has around 180,000 distinct CDR3 sequences, 10% to 15% seen once. Sequencing was carried out using blood, either unsorted or a sorted T cell fraction (not recorded which). These receptors were taken from a female donor with ankylosing spondylitis or in good health (not recorded which).

The CDR3 DNA is TGCAGTGCTAGAACAGGGAGGATAAACACTGAAGCTTTCTTT. Translating gives CSARTGRINTEAFF. The chain recombines TRBV20-1 with TRBJ1-1; maybe TRBD1 (6 bases). The CDR3 runs 14 residues. Germline CDR1 and CDR2: DFQATT and SNEGSKA (reference sequence). V lost 2 bases and J 2 bases, leaving 12 bases between the germline ends.

This clonotype occurred many times. This chain connects TRBV28 to TRBJ2-5, with 8 positions matching TRBD1. CDR1 and CDR2 from the germline V gene are MDHEN and SYDVKM. The J segment lost 3 bases and the V segment lost 8 bases, leaving 8 bases of the junction unmatched. The CDR3 contains 14 residues. The CDR3 nucleotides are TGTGCCAGCTATCTCAGGGGGCGGGAAGAGACCCAGTACTTC. The encoded protein is CASYLRGREETQYF.

This clonotype was seen more than once but under ten times. The chain employs TRBV30 and TRBJ1-1; D not certain. V was pared by 0 bases and J by 5 bases, with 10 bases between. Germline CDR1 GTSNPN, CDR2 SVGIG (reference sequence). The CDR3 totals 13 residues. The DNA for the CDR3 is TGTGCCTGGAGTGTATATATAACTACTGAAGCTTTCTTT. Amino acid sequence: CAWSVYITTEAFF. The full variable domain, in which reference TRBV30 and TRBJ1-1 provide the parts outside the CDR3, is SQTIHQWPATLVQPVGSPLSLECTVEGTSNPNLYWYRQAAGRGLQLLFYSVGIGQISSEVPQNLSASRPQDRQFILSSKKLLLSDSGFYLCAWSVYITTEAFFGQGTRLTVV.

The chain has TRBV9 and TRBJ1-4, with TRBD1 matching over 8 bases. With 3 bases clipped from V and 8 bases from J, the junction kept 6 bases outside the gene matches. Germline V CDR1 and CDR2: SGDLS, YYNGEE. The CDR3 runs to 14 residues. The CDR3 protein is CASSATGAAEKLFF. CDR3 DNA sequence: TGTGCCAGCAGCGCGACAGGGGCGGCAGAAAAACTGTTTTTT.

This clonotype was recorded a few times. The chain is built from TRBV18 and TRBJ2-3; 7 bases map to TRBD1. Germline V lookup: CDR1 KGHSH, CDR2 LQKENI. The CDR3 loop spans 17 amino acids. V dropped 4 bases and J dropped 2; count of bases not matched to a gene: 12. This chain's CDR3 is CASSLSKRGLNTDTQYF. CDR3 coding DNA: TGTGCCAGCTCACTCTCGAAAAGGGGGCTGAACACAGATACGCAGTATTTT.

This clonotype was observed at least ten times. V is TRBV11-2 and J is TRBJ1-5; weak D call: TRBD1 (6 bases). V lost 5 bases, J lost 4 bases, and 24 bases lay in between. This CDR3 has 18 amino acids. CDR1 SGHAT and CDR2 FQNNGV come from the germline V gene. The DNA of the CDR3 is TGTGCCAGCAGCCCCGTCTTGTCCGGGGGCTCATTTAATCAGCCCCAGCATTTT. Its protein is CASSPVLSGGSFNQPQHF.

This clonotype came up many times. The CDR3 sequence is CASSLVQETYEQYF. CDR3 coding DNA: TGCGCCAGCAGCTTGGTCCAGGAAACCTACGAGCAGTACTTC. This rearrangement joins TRBV5-1 to TRBJ2-7; D gene uncertain. Germline CDR1 is SGHRS and CDR2 is YFSETQ. Trimming took 0 bases from V and 2 from J, leaving 9 bases between them. The CDR3 has 14 amino acids. The whole variable domain, filled in from reference TRBV5-1 and TRBJ2-7, reads KAGVTQTPRYLIKTRGQQVTLSCSPISGHRSVSWYQQTPGQGLQFLFEYFSETQRNKGNFPGRFSGRQFSNSRSEMNVSTLELGDSALYLCASSLVQETYEQYFGPGTRLTVT.

This clonotype was seen many times. This chain's CDR3 is CASSSAGGQKDYGYTF. The CDR3 coding sequence is TGTGCCAGCAGCTCGGCCGGGGGACAAAAGGACTATGGCTACACCTTC. The chain couples TRBV5-6 to TRBJ1-2; TRBD1 might be the D (6 bases). CDR1 and CDR2 from the germline V gene are SGHDT and YYEEEE. V was trimmed by 3 bases and J by 3 bases, leaving 18 bases between them. The CDR3 has 16 amino acids.

The table lists this clonotype with many counts. The chain has TRBV20-1 and TRBJ2-1, with 11 bases that match TRBD2. V lost 0 bases and J lost 9; bases outside the gene matches: 7. The CDR3 is 15 amino acids. The germline CDR1 and CDR2 sequences are DFQATT and SNEGSKA (reference sequence). The CDR3 spells CSARDSGRAQGEQFF. Written as DNA, the CDR3 is TGCAGTGCTAGAGATAGCGGGAGGGCCCAGGGTGAGCAGTTCTTC.

The chain combines TRBV15 with TRBJ2-7, with TRBD1 identical over 11 bases. Germline CDR1 and CDR2: LNHNV and YYDKDF (reference sequence). Unmatched junction bases numbered 7, after V lost 6 bases and J lost 6 bases. This CDR3 is 14 amino acids long. The CDR3 protein is CATSILGTGGEQYF. As DNA, the CDR3 is TGTGCCACCAGTATACTAGGGACAGGGGGCGAGCAGTACTTC.

The V gene is TRBV5-1, the J gene TRBJ1-1; no firm D call. Trimming took 0 bases from V and 7 from J, leaving 4 bases between them. CDR1 SGHRS and CDR2 YFSETQ come from the germline V gene. The CDR3 loop spans 11 amino acids. The chain's CDR3 is CASSLAGEAFF. DNA for the CDR3: TGCGCCAGCAGCTTGGCGGGTGAAGCTTTCTTT.

This clonotype was detected ten times or more. This chain uses TRBV5-1 with TRBJ2-1; TRBD2 matches 14 bases. CDR3 length equals 18 residues. The germline CDR1 and CDR2 sequences are SGHRS and YFSETQ. Unmatched junction bases numbered 7, after V lost 1 base and J lost 4 bases. The CDR3 protein is CASSLRGLAGERYNEQFF. In nucleotides, the CDR3 is TGCGCCAGCAGCTTGAGGGGACTAGCGGGAGAAAGGTACAATGAGCAGTTCTTC.

This clonotype was counted ten times or more. The chain is built from TRBV7-3 and TRBJ2-2; 8 bases are a match to TRBD2. V was pared by 5 bases and J by 0 bases, with 2 bases of the junction left unmatched. The CDR3 spans 15 residues. Germline values: CDR1 SGHTA, CDR2 FQGTGA. CDR3 DNA sequence: TGTGCCAGCAGCAAGGGACTAGCGAACACCGGGGAGCTGTTTTTT. Translated, it gives CASSKGLANTGELFF.

Worth noting for this clonotype: A much larger clone lies a single base off, so this may be a read error. Since no conserved phenylalanine or tryptophan closes the CDR3, a read error is the likely cause. The V call is TRBV6-4, the J call TRBJ2-1; 10 nucleotides line up with TRBD2. Looked up from germline, CDR1 is MRHNA and CDR2 is SNTAGT. The V segment lost 8 bases and the J segment 7 bases; nucleotides outside the gene matches: 8. The CDR3 loop spans 14 amino acids. The CDR3 spells CASALGAGGNEQFV. In DNA, the CDR3 is TGTGCCAGCGCCCTCGGAGCGGGGGGGAATGAGCAGTTCGTC.

This clonotype has at least ten counts. CDR3 DNA sequence: TGCAGTGCTAGAGCGTCGGGACAGTTAAATTCACCCCTCCACTTT. This gives the protein CSARASGQLNSPLHF. The chain carries TRBV20-1 and TRBJ1-6, with TRBD1 identical over 7 bases. The ends lost 1 base at V and 7 bases at J; junction bases unmatched: 7. Germline V CDR1 and CDR2: DFQATT, SNEGSKA (reference sequence). The length of the CDR3 is 15 residues.

This clonotype was seen ten or more times. The V gene is TRBV10-3, the J gene TRBJ1-5; D unresolved. The CDR3 consists of 13 residues. The V gene's germline CDR1 is ENHRY and CDR2 SYGVKD. Trimming removed 4 bases at V and 3 bases at J, with 7 bases between. Here the CDR3 reads CAISAGDNQPQHF. Here the CDR3 DNA reads TGTGCCATCAGTGCCGGGGACAATCAGCCCCAGCATTTT.

This clonotype was seen at least ten times. The chain has TRBV20-1 and TRBJ1-6; 7 positions agree with TRBD1. Looked up from germline, CDR1 is DFQATT and CDR2 is SNEGSKA (reference sequence). V lost 0 bases, J lost 9 bases, and 5 bases stayed unmatched. This CDR3 is built from 14 residues. CDR3 DNA sequence: TGCAGTGCTAGAGAGCAGGGGGGCACTTCACCCCTCCACTTT. This gives the protein CSAREQGGTSPLHF.

Many counts were recorded for this clonotype. V is TRBV7-2 and J is TRBJ2-3; D perhaps matches TRBD1 (5 bases). Trimming stripped 3 bases from V and 4 bases from J, with 11 bases between. CDR1 and CDR2 (germline): SGHTA, FQGNSA. The CDR3 runs 14 residues. The CDR3 region is CASSFDTGPDTQYF. In nucleotides, the CDR3 is TGTGCCAGCAGCTTCGATACAGGACCAGATACGCAGTATTTT.

At least ten counts were recorded for this clonotype. V is TRBV3-1 and J is TRBJ2-7; 10 bases match TRBD2. With 2 bases clipped from V and 5 bases from J, the junction kept 6 bases outside the gene matches. Per germline, CDR1 LGHDT and CDR2 YNNKEL (reference sequence). The CDR3 consists of 15 residues. The CDR3 protein is CASSQPASGSNEQYF. In DNA form, the CDR3 reads TGTGCCAGCAGCCAACCAGCTAGCGGGAGTAACGAGCAGTACTTC.

This clonotype has a count of ten or more. The chain has TRBV5-1 and TRBJ1-1; D ambiguous. Germline CDR1 reads SGHRS; CDR2 reads YFSETQ. This CDR3 spans 14 amino acids. The V gene lost 0 bases and the J gene lost 4 bases, with 10 bases spanning the gap. The CDR3 is CASSLGEEVTEAFF. CDR3 DNA: TGCGCCAGCAGCTTGGGGGAGGAGGTCACTGAAGCTTTCTTT.

The chain uses TRBV12-3 or TRBV12-4 and TRBJ2-5; 9 bases agree with TRBD1. Unmatched junction bases numbered 5, after V lost 3 bases and J lost 3 bases. This CDR3 has 15 amino acids. CDR3 region: CASSLRGDREETQYF. CDR3 nucleotides: TGTGCCAGCAGTTTGAGGGGGGACAGGGAAGAGACCCAGTACTTC.

This clonotype showed up just a few times. The J gene is TRBJ1-1, the V gene TRBV11-3, with a tentative D call TRBD1 (5 bases). The CDR3 runs to 15 residues. Germline-derived CDR1 and CDR2 are SGHNT and YENEEA. With 1 base removed from V and 5 bases from J, the gap between germline ends came to 14 bases. CDR3 bases: TGTGCCAGCAGCTTAGCCTCGGGGGGAAGGACTGAAGCTTTCTTT. Its translation is CASSLASGGRTEAFF.

In this sample, this clonotype turned up many times. The V and J genes are TRBV7-6 and TRBJ2-3; D unclear. The CDR3 runs to 13 residues. Germline CDR1 reads SGHVS; CDR2 reads FNYEAQ. V dropped 2 bases and J dropped 3 bases, with 6 bases sitting between them. The CDR3 sequence: CASSLRRTDTQYF. CDR3 bases: TGTGCCAGCAGCTTACGGAGAACAGATACGCAGTATTTT.

This clonotype has only one observation. A read error may be the cause here, since a much bigger clone is one base away. V and J are TRBV11-2 and TRBJ2-3, with D hard to call. The CDR3 loop spans 13 amino acids. Trimming pared 0 bases from V and 5 bases from J, leaving 6 bases between. Germline assignment: CDR1 SGHAT and CDR2 FQNNGV. The CDR3 DNA reads as TGTGCCAGCAGCTTAGATATCAGAGATACGCAGTATTTT. Amino acids: CASSLDIRDTQYF.

This clonotype was counted many times. The chain carries TRBV4-2 and TRBJ1-4, with D possibly TRBD1 on 5 matching bases. Trimming took 0 bases from V and 7 from J, leaving 12 bases between them. Germline V gives CDR1 LGHNA, CDR2 YNFKEQ. The CDR3 covers 15 residues. The CDR3 sequence: CASSQDGGSGEKLFF. In DNA form, the CDR3 reads TGTGCCAGCAGCCAAGATGGGGGATCAGGTGAAAAACTGTTTTTT.

This clonotype has only a few counts. This rearrangement joins TRBV19 to TRBJ2-2; the match to TRBD2 covers 10 bases. V was pared by 5 bases and J by 2 bases, with 5 bases of the junction left unmatched. CDR1 is LNHDA and CDR2 is SQIVND in the germline V gene (reference sequence). This CDR3 has 16 amino acids. This chain's CDR3 is CASSWTSGSNTGELFF. The CDR3 bases are TGTGCCAGTAGTTGGACTAGCGGCTCCAACACCGGGGAGCTGTTTTTT.

This clonotype was seen at least ten times. The J gene is TRBJ2-5, the V gene TRBV11-1, with 10 nucleotides matching TRBD2. Germline-derived CDR1 and CDR2 are SGHAT and FQDESV (reference sequence). With 5 bases clipped from V and 5 bases from J, the junction kept 5 bases outside the gene matches. The CDR3 contains 14 residues. This chain's CDR3 is CASSPGTSVETQYF. The CDR3 DNA is TGTGCCAGCAGCCCCGGGACTAGCGTTGAGACCCAGTACTTC.

This clonotype appeared many times. This chain uses TRBV20-1 with TRBJ2-2; D gene uncertain. V was clipped by 5 bases and J by 6 bases, with 7 bases between them. Germline V gene sequence: CDR1 DFQATT, CDR2 SNEGSKA (reference sequence). The CDR3 runs 11 residues. CDR3 sequence (DNA): TGCAGTGCTTACCGGGCCGGGGAGCTGTTTTTT. Residues: CSAYRAGELFF.

This clonotype was found a few times. The rearrangement uses TRBV20-1 and TRBJ2-7; 8 nucleotides align to TRBD1. V shed 1 base and J 7 bases; nucleotides not matched to a gene: 12. The CDR3 has 15 amino acids. Germline V gives CDR1 DFQATT, CDR2 SNEGSKA (reference sequence). The CDR3 DNA is TGCAGTGCTAGAGGTTCGGGGACAGGCGGATTGGAGCAGTACTTC. It encodes CSARGSGTGGLEQYF.

This clonotype was picked up many times. The chain carries TRBV11-2 and TRBJ1-1; unclear D gene. V was clipped by 3 bases and J by 0 bases, with 8 bases between them. The CDR3 runs to 14 residues. Germline CDR1 SGHAT, CDR2 FQNNGV. CDR3 nucleotide sequence: TGTGCCAGCAGCTTCCCACGGTTGAACACTGAAGCTTTCTTT. It is translated as CASSFPRLNTEAFF.

This sequence joins TRBV12-3 or TRBV12-4 and TRBJ2-1, with 7 bases fitting TRBD2. Trimming removed 7 bases from V and 6 bases from J; junction bases left unmatched: 6. This CDR3 has 13 amino acids. DNA for the CDR3: TGTGCCAGCAATTCTGGGACTATCAATGAGCAGTTCTTC. It codes for CASNSGTINEQFF.

This clonotype came up many times. This sequence joins TRBV20-1 and TRBJ1-2; D is possibly TRBD1 (5 bases). The CDR3 is 14 residues long. V shed 0 bases and J shed 2 bases, with 10 bases lying between them. CDR1 is DFQATT, CDR2 SNEGSKA, per germline (reference sequence). The CDR3 reads CSARDGDSNYGYTF. Here the CDR3 DNA reads TGCAGTGCTAGAGATGGGGACTCGAACTATGGCTACACCTTC.